Listed below are T cell receptor beta chains from one sample, sequenced in a study of blood T cell repertoires in COVID-19. TCRdb keeps only in-frame clones here, not all; method: immunoSEQ multiplex PCR. The sample lists 250,000 to 400,000 clones, about nine tenths seen once, with about 1.5% in the top ten. The specimen was peripheral blood. These receptors came from a woman younger than 45 with COVID-19, enrolled during active disease. CDR3s include the opening cysteine and the closing phenylalanine or tryptophan. The order of the fields is J gene, D gene, clone size, V gene, CDR3 protein, CDR3 DNA. D genes are given only for firm matches. Only some rows state a clone size, as once, few, many or a class for expanded clones.

TRBJ2-1	TRBD2	NA	TRBV5-8	CASSLIPAGSDNEQFF	TGTGCCAGCAGCTTGATACCAGCGGGGAGCGACAATGAGCAGTTCTTC
TRBJ1-2	TRBD1	NA	TRBV9	CASSVGQGVGGYTF	TGTGCCAGCAGCGTAGGACAGGGGGTAGGTGGCTACACCTTC
TRBJ1-5	NA	NA	TRBV4-2	CASSQEGQLQQPQHF	TGTGCCAGCAGCCAAGAAGGACAGCTCCAACAGCCCCAGCATTTT
TRBJ2-1	NA	NA	TRBV12-5	CASGLWGDEQFF	TGTGCTAGTGGTTTGTGGGGCGATGAGCAGTTCTTC
TRBJ2-7	NA	NA	TRBV5-1	CASSRTETFYEQYF	TGCGCCAGCAGCCGGACAGAGACTTTCTACGAGCAGTACTTC
TRBJ1-5	TRBD1	once	TRBV19	CASSQPGQYRQPQHF	TGTGCCAGCTCTCAACCGGGACAGTATCGTCAGCCCCAGCATTTT
TRBJ2-2	TRBD2	NA	TRBV29-1	CSVLAGGTGELFF	TGCAGCGTGTTAGCGGGGGGGACCGGGGAGCTGTTTTTT
TRBJ2-5	TRBD2	once	TRBV28	CASSFWGGQETQYF	TGTGCCAGCAGTTTTTGGGGGGGGCAAGAGACCCAGTACTTC
TRBJ2-5	TRBD1	NA	TRBV18	CASSLTGTGGETQYF	TGTGCCAGCTCACTAACCGGGACAGGGGGAGAGACCCAGTACTTC
TRBJ2-5	TRBD2	NA	TRBV3-1/TRBV3-2	CASSQVRTSGGIQAGTQYF	TGTGCCAGCAGCCAAGTCAGAACTAGCGGGGGGATACAAGCGGGGACCCAGTACTTC
TRBJ1-4	TRBD1	NA	TRBV4-3	CASSPWTGVGKLFF	TGCGCCAGCAGCCCCTGGACAGGGGTAGGAAAACTGTTTTTT
TRBJ1-2	NA	NA	TRBV4-2	CASSQEGRANYGYTF	TGTGCCAGCAGCCAAGAGGGCAGAGCTAACTATGGCTACACCTTC
TRBJ1-5	TRBD1	NA	TRBV5-1	CASSFGTGVDQPQHF	TGCGCCAGCAGCTTCGGGACAGGGGTAGATCAGCCCCAGCATTTT
TRBJ2-1	TRBD1	NA	TRBV18	CASSWDRVNEQFF	TGTGCCAGCTCTTGGGACAGGGTGAATGAGCAGTTCTTC
TRBJ2-3	NA	NA	TRBV6-6	CASSYSSSRDTQYF	TGTGCCAGCAGTTACTCGTCTAGCAGAGATACGCAGTATTTT
TRBJ1-4	TRBD1	NA	TRBV7-2	CASSLGDRVQKLFF	TGTGCCAGCAGCTTAGGGGACAGGGTACAAAAACTGTTTTTT
TRBJ1-2	TRBD1	few	TRBV7-3	CASSLTGTGGVYGYTF	TGTGCCAGCAGCTTAACCGGGACAGGGGGCGTCTATGGCTACACCTTC
TRBJ2-3	TRBD2	few	TRBV5-4	CASSLLAGPTDTQYF	TGTGCCAGCAGCTTGCTAGCGGGGCCGACAGATACGCAGTATTTT
TRBJ1-2	NA	NA	TRBV5-1	CASSLVLMTGGYTF	TGCGCCAGCAGCTTGGTCCTCATGACAGGAGGCTACACCTTC
TRBJ1-1	NA	once	TRBV18	CASSPVDGGTEAFF	TGTGCCAGCTCACCCGTGGACGGCGGGACTGAAGCTTTCTTT
TRBJ1-5	TRBD1	once	TRBV6-5	CASSRDRASNQPQHF	TGTGCCAGCAGCCGAGACAGGGCTAGCAATCAGCCCCAGCATTTT
TRBJ2-2	TRBD2	NA	TRBV4-1	CASSPLGTSGGANGELFF	TGCGCCAGCAGCCCACTCGGGACTAGCGGGGGGGCGAACGGGGAGCTGTTTTTT
TRBJ1-2	NA	NA	TRBV2	CASSIEQLPSRGYTF	TGTGCCAGCAGTATCGAACAGCTCCCGAGTAGGGGCTACACCTTC
TRBJ2-1	TRBD2	once	TRBV5-4	CASSFGGARYNEQFF	TGTGCCAGCAGCTTCGGGGGGGCGCGGTACAATGAGCAGTTCTTC
TRBJ1-1	TRBD1	NA	TRBV19	CASSSTGGGTEAFF	TGTGCCAGTAGTTCCACAGGGGGGGGCACTGAAGCTTTCTTT
TRBJ1-1	NA	once	TRBV4-1	CASTHTGVNTEAFF	TGCGCCAGCACTCACACGGGGGTGAACACTGAAGCTTTCTTT
TRBJ2-7	TRBD1	few	TRBV7-8	CASSLPGQGSYEQYF	TGTGCCAGCAGCTTACCGGGACAGGGATCCTACGAGCAGTACTTC
TRBJ1-2	NA	NA	TRBV2	CASSRGEDYGYTF	TGTGCCAGCAGCAGGGGAGAAGACTATGGCTACACCTTC
TRBJ2-1	NA	once	TRBV19	CASSNRQAAHSYNEQFF	TGTGCCAGTAGTAACCGACAGGCAGCCCACTCCTACAATGAGCAGTTCTTC
TRBJ2-1	TRBD2	NA	TRBV27	CASRTRTSGYNEQFF	TGTGCCAGCAGGACCCGGACTAGCGGTTACAATGAGCAGTTCTTC
TRBJ2-2	NA	NA	TRBV7-2	CASSMGDFRNTGELFF	TGTGCCAGCAGCATGGGGGACTTCCGGAACACCGGGGAGCTGTTTTTT
TRBJ1-1	NA	once	TRBV3-1/TRBV3-2	CASSQGGGAFF	TGTGCCAGCAGCCAAGGAGGCGGAGCTTTCTTT
TRBJ1-4	TRBD1	NA	TRBV2	CASSGGTGVEKLFF	TGTGCCAGCAGTGGTGGGACAGGGGTTGAAAAACTGTTTTTT
TRBJ1-4	NA	NA	TRBV7-8	CASSLDFATNEKLFF	TGTGCCAGCAGCTTAGATTTCGCAACTAATGAAAAACTGTTTTTT
TRBJ1-1	NA	NA	TRBV7-6	CASSLASVDTEAFF	TGTGCCAGCAGCTTAGCCAGCGTCGACACTGAAGCTTTCTTT
TRBJ1-1	TRBD1	NA	TRBV12-3/TRBV12-4	CASSIQGVSEAFF	TGTGCCAGCAGTATTCAGGGGGTGAGTGAAGCTTTCTTT
TRBJ2-7	NA	NA	TRBV6-5	CASSYSRQPIVGQYF	TGTGCCAGCAGTTACTCACGACAGCCTATTGTCGGGCAGTACTTC
TRBJ2-7	TRBD1	NA	TRBV9	CASSTPGTGKQYF	TGTGCCAGCAGCACCCCCGGGACAGGGAAGCAGTACTTC
TRBJ2-1	NA	NA	TRBV7-2	CASSLSWGWGEYNEQFF	TGTGCCAGCAGCTTAAGTTGGGGCTGGGGGGAGTACAATGAGCAGTTCTTC
TRBJ1-2	NA	NA	TRBV10-3	CAISESNGGVSNYGYTF	TGTGCCATCAGTGAGTCGAATGGCGGGGTTTCTAACTATGGCTACACCTTC
TRBJ1-1	TRBD1	NA	TRBV6-5	CASSLDRDTEAFF	TGTGCCAGCAGTTTGGACAGGGACACTGAAGCTTTCTTT
TRBJ1-2	TRBD1	NA	TRBV6-5	CASSKGQDLRYGYTF	TGTGCCAGCAGTAAGGGACAGGACCTTCGCTATGGCTACACCTTC
TRBJ2-7	NA	NA	TRBV6-5	CASSWGLGSYEQYF	TGTGCCAGCAGTTGGGGACTCGGATCCTACGAGCAGTACTTC
TRBJ2-4	TRBD1	NA	TRBV5-6	CASSPDRGDIQYF	TGTGCCAGCAGCCCCGACAGGGGGGACATTCAGTACTTC
TRBJ2-6	NA	few	TRBV4-3	CASSQETGSGANVLTF	TGCGCCAGCAGCCAAGAGACAGGCTCTGGGGCCAACGTCCTGACTTTC
TRBJ1-1	TRBD1	NA	TRBV5-4	CASSLVGRGTEAFF	TGTGCCAGCAGCTTGGTCGGCAGGGGGACTGAAGCTTTCTTT